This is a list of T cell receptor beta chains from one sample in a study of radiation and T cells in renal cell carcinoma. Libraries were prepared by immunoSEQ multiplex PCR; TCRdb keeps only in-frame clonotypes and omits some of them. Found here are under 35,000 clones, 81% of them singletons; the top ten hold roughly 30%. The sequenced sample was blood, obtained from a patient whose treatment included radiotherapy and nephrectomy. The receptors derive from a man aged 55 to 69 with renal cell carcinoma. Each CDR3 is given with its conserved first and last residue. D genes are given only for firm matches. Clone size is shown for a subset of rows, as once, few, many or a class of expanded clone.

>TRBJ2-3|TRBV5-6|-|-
TGTGCCAGCAGCTTGTTGTCCCCACCTAGCACAGATACGCAGTATTTT
CASSLLSPPSTDTQYF
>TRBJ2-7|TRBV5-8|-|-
TGTGCCAGCAGCTTGGCTCCCTCACCGGGCGAGCAGTACTTC
CASSLAPSPGEQYF
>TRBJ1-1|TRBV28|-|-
TGTGCCAGCAAGTTCCCCCACACTGAAGCTTTCTTT
CASKFPHTEAFF
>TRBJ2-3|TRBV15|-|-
TGTGCCACCAGCTTACAGGACCCCACAGATATGCAGTATTTT
CATSLQDPTDMQYF
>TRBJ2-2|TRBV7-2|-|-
TGTGCCAGCAGCTTAGAGACAGCCGGGGAGCTGTTTTTT
CASSLETAGELFF
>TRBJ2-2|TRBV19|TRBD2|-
TGTGCCACCGGGGGGGGGCCTATGAACACCGGGGAGCTGTTTTTT
CATGGGPMNTGELFF
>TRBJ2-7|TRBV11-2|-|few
TGTGCCAGCAGCTTCGGTACTAGTTTCGAGCAGTACTTC
CASSFGTSFEQYF
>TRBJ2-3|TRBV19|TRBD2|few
TGTGCCAGTAGTATAACTAGCGGGAGGGGAGATACGCAGTATTTT
CASSITSGRGDTQYF
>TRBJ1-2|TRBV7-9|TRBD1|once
TGTGCCAGCAGCTTCCGGACAGGTCGGGAGAATTATGGCTACACCTTC
CASSFRTGRENYGYTF
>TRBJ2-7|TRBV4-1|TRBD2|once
TGCGCCAGCAGCCCGAGGGAGGGGAGGGACGAGCAGTACTTC
CASSPREGRDEQYF
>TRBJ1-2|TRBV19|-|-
TGTGCCACCCCCGACCGGGGCTACACCTTC
CATPDRGYTF
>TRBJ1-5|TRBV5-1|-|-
TGCGCCAGCAGCGCGGAACCGGGATGGACCAATCAGCCCCAGCATTTT
CASSAEPGWTNQPQHF
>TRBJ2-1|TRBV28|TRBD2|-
TGTGCCAGCAGTACGGGACTAGAAAGGGAGCAGTTCTTC
CASSTGLEREQFF
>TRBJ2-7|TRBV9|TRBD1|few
TGTGCCAGCAGCACATCACAGGGGCGAGAGCAGTACTTC
CASSTSQGREQYF
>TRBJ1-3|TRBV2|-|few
TGTGCCAGCAGGTCGCGGGAGGTGTCTGGAAACACCATATATTTT
CASRSREVSGNTIYF
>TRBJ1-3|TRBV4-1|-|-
TGCGCCAGCAGCCAAGATGTAGGGTTAGGAAACACCATATATTTT
CASSQDVGLGNTIYF
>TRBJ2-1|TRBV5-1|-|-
TGCGCCAGCAGCTTGTTGAGCGTGGACAATGAGCAGTTCTTC
CASSLLSVDNEQFF
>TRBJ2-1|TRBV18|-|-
TGTGCCAGCTCACCACGGTACTCCGAGCAGTTCTTC
CASSPRYSEQFF
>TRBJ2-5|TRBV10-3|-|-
TGTGCCATCAGTGATCCCTCAGGGGTACCGGAGACCCAGTACTTC
CAISDPSGVPETQYF
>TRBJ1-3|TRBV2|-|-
TGTGCCAGCAGTGGACAGCTCGACACCATATATTTT
CASSGQLDTIYF
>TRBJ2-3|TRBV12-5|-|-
TGTGCTAGGACGGGCGGGGTCCTCGTTGACTTGCGGGGAGATACGCAGTATTTT
CARTGGVLVDLRGDTQYF
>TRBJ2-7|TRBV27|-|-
TGTGCCAGCAGTTTGAGGTCCCAGGCGTCCTACGAGCAGTACTTC
CASSLRSQASYEQYF
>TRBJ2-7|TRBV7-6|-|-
TGTGCCAGCAGCTTAGCGAGGGGCGAGCAGTACTTC
CASSLARGEQYF
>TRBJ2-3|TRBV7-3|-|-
TGTGCCAGCAGCTTAAGCGGAGCGGGAGATACGCAGTATTTT
CASSLSGAGDTQYF
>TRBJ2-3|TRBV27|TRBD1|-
TGTGCCAGCAGTTTATCGAGGGGGACAGGGAACACAGATACGCAGTATTTT
CASSLSRGTGNTDTQYF
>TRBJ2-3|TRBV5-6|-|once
TGTGCCAGCAGCCATAACCTTGGGACACTTGCTAGCACAGATACGCAGTATTTT
CASSHNLGTLASTDTQYF
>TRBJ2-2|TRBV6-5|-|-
TGTGCCAGCAGTTCAAACCGGGAGCTGTTTTTT
CASSSNRELFF
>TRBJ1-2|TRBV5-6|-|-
TGTGCCAGCAGCTACGGCAAGAAGGGGGTCGATGGCTACACCTTC
CASSYGKKGVDGYTF
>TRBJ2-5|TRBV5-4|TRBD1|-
TGTGCCAGCAGCAACCGGGACAGGGGGGGGACCCAGTACTTC
CASSNRDRGGTQYF
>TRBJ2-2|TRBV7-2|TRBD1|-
TGTGCCAGCAGCTTGTCCGTAGGGACAGGGGTGGCCGGGGAGCTGTTTTTT
CASSLSVGTGVAGELFF
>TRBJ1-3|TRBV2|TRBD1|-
TGTGCCAGCAGTAGGGGGCGAGGAAACACCATATATTTT
CASSRGRGNTIYF
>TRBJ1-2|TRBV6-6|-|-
TGTGCCAGCAGTAATCATACAGGGACCAGATTATACACCTTC
CASSNHTGTRLYTF
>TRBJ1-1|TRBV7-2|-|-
TGTGCCAGCAGCTTAGCCTCCCGTGGCACTGAAGCTTTCTTT
CASSLASRGTEAFF
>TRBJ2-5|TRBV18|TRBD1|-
TGTGCCAGCTCACTAAAAGACTCTCCCGGGACAGTGGATGAGACCCAGTACTTC
CASSLKDSPGTVDETQYF
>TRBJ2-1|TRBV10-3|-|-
TGTGCCATCAGTGAGTTTCATACCGCGAGACAATCCTACAATGAGCAGTTCTTC
CAISEFHTARQSYNEQFF
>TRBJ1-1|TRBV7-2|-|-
TGTGCCAGCAGCTTTCGACAGAACACTGAAGCTTTCTTT
CASSFRQNTEAFF
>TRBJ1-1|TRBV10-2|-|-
TGCGCCAGCAGTGAGTCTCTCAGCACTGAAGCTTTCTTT
CASSESLSTEAFF
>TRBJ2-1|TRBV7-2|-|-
TGTGCCAGCAGCTCGGGGAGGAATGAGCAGTTCTTC
CASSSGRNEQFF
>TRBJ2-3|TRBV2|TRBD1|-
TGTGCCAGCGGGACAGGGGCCACAGATACGCAGTATTTT
CASGTGATDTQYF